Below are 21 T cell receptor beta chains sequenced from a single sample in a study of T cells after posttransplantation cyclophosphamide. Sequencing used immunoSEQ multiplex PCR; TCRdb keeps in-frame clones, though not all of them. The sample offers approximately 27,000 clones and no singletons, the top ten holding about 1.5%. The sample taken for sequencing was PBMCs. All receptors derive from a man aged 50-60 years in good health, CMV-negative, and a related stem cell transplant donor.

This clone was detected many times. The rearrangement uses TRBV27 and TRBJ2-7; 10 nucleotides align to TRBD2. From germline, CDR1 is MNHEY and CDR2 SMNVEV (reference sequence). CDR3 length: 17 residues. V shed 6 bases, J shed 2 bases, and the junction held 13 bases outside the gene matches. The CDR3 DNA sequence: TGTGCCAGCAGCCGCCTACCCGGGACTAGCGCCGCCTACGAGCAGTACTTC. Amino acid sequence: CASSRLPGTSAAYEQYF.

This clone has just a few counts. The chain combines TRBV6-1 with TRBJ1-5; D gene ambiguous. There are 13 residues in the CDR3. CDR1 and CDR2 from the germline V gene are MNHNS and SASEGT. V was clipped by 5 bases and J by 0 bases, with 5 bases between them. CDR3 sequence: CASSSYSNQPQHF. CDR3 DNA: TGTGCCAGCAGTTCTTATAGCAATCAGCCCCAGCATTTT.

Many counts were recorded for this clone. The chain employs TRBV27 and TRBJ2-7; D is ambiguous. V lost 2 bases and J lost 5, with 13 bases in between. CDR1 and CDR2 from the germline V gene are MNHEY and SMNVEV (reference sequence). The CDR3 runs to 14 residues. This chain's CDR3 is CASSLNVLSDEQYF. The CDR3 nucleotides read TGTGCCAGCAGTTTAAATGTCCTGTCGGACGAGCAGTACTTC.

The sample holds many counts of this clone. The chain combines TRBV28 with TRBJ1-2, with TRBD1 as a possible D gene (6 bases). Germline V gene data show CDR1 as MDHEN and CDR2 as SYDVKM. The CDR3 has 13 amino acids. V dropped 7 bases and J dropped 3 bases, with 12 bases sitting between them. CDR3 bases: TGTGCCAGCATGATTCCAGGGGACTATGGCTACACCTTC. Encoded protein: CASMIPGDYGYTF.

This clone has ten or more counts. The rearrangement uses TRBV5-1 and TRBJ1-4; 7 bases are a match to TRBD1. The ends lost 4 bases at V and 7 bases at J; junction bases unmatched: 10. Per the germline V gene, CDR1 is SGHRS and CDR2 is YFSETQ. CDR3 length: 15 residues. CDR3 sequence reads: CASSDQQGIGEKLFF. In DNA, the CDR3 is TGCGCCAGCAGCGACCAACAGGGGATAGGTGAAAAACTGTTTTTT.

Ten or more counts support this clone. The chain has TRBV2 and TRBJ2-3; unclear D gene. The V gene lost 3 bases and the J gene lost 2 bases, with 9 bases spanning the gap. CDR3 length: 14 residues. Germline V gives CDR1 SNHLY, CDR2 FYNNEI. CDR3 sequence: CASSDNADTDTQYF. The CDR3 DNA is TGTGCCAGCAGTGATAACGCAGACACAGATACGCAGTATTTT.

This clone was observed at least ten times. The chain couples TRBV11-3 to TRBJ2-1, with TRBD1 matching 7 bases. J was trimmed by 1 base and V by 0 bases; bases with no gene match: 3. Germline V gives CDR1 SGHNT, CDR2 YENEEA. This CDR3 contains 16 residues. The CDR3 is CASSLERGPSYNEQFF. In nucleotides, the CDR3 is TGTGCCAGCAGCTTAGAGAGGGGGCCTTCCTACAATGAGCAGTTCTTC.

This clone showed up many times. The chain has TRBV2 and TRBJ1-4, with a tentative D call TRBD1 (5 bases). Germline V gives CDR1 SNHLY, CDR2 FYNNEI. Trimming took off 6 bases at V and 6 bases at J, with 14 bases between the two ends. The length of the CDR3 is 14 residues. The CDR3: CASRTGGEDEKLFF. The CDR3 bases are TGTGCCAGCAGAACCGGGGGGGAGGATGAAAAACTGTTTTTT.

This clone was found many times. The rearrangement links TRBV4-2 to TRBJ1-5; TRBD1 might be the D (5 bases). Germline V CDR1 and CDR2: LGHNA, YNFKEQ. The CDR3 extends over 17 amino acids. V gave up 0 bases and J gave up 0 bases, with 12 bases separating them. The CDR3 here is CASSQDPTGDSNQPQHF. In nucleotides, the CDR3 is TGTGCCAGCAGCCAAGATCCTACGGGGGATAGCAATCAGCCCCAGCATTTT.

Ten or more counts support this clone. This chain links TRBV5-1 with TRBJ2-3, with 7 bases matching TRBD2. From germline, CDR1 is SGHRS and CDR2 YFSETQ. The CDR3 is 17 amino acids. Germline trimming cut 3 bases from V and 0 bases from J; bases unmatched to any gene: 10. The DNA for the CDR3 is TGCGCCAGCAGCTCAAGCCTAGCGGCTCTCAGCACAGATACGCAGTATTTT. Translation: CASSSSLAALSTDTQYF.

At least ten counts were recorded for this clone. This rearrangement joins TRBV5-1 to TRBJ2-2, with no clear D. Germline V gives CDR1 SGHRS, CDR2 YFSETQ. V was clipped by 2 bases and J by 3 bases, with 5 bases between them. The CDR3 contains 13 residues. This CDR3 reads CASSFVHTGELFF. CDR3 coding DNA: TGCGCCAGCAGCTTCGTCCACACCGGGGAGCTGTTTTTT.

This clone was seen at least ten times. V and J are TRBV7-8 and TRBJ2-7, with 10 bases aligning to TRBD2. The germline V gene encodes CDR1 SGHVS and CDR2 FQNEAQ. The V segment lost 8 bases and the J segment 1 base; nucleotides outside the gene matches: 5. There are 14 residues in the CDR3. This CDR3 reads CASRGLAESYEQYF. The CDR3 coding sequence is TGTGCCAGCCGCGGACTAGCGGAGTCCTACGAGCAGTACTTC.

The sample holds many counts of this clone. The chain couples TRBV6-1 to TRBJ2-7, with TRBD1 matching 7 bases. The V and J ends lost 2 bases and 2 bases, in that order; junction bases with no gene match: 18. The CDR3 spans 19 residues. Germline loops: CDR1 MNHNS, CDR2 SASEGT. The DNA for the CDR3 is TGTGCCAGCAGTGAACGGTTTTTAGTAGTGGGACAGTCTCCCTACGAGCAGTACTTC. It specifies CASSERFLVVGQSPYEQYF.

At least ten counts were recorded for this clone. V gene TRBV27 combines with J gene TRBJ2-3, with 10 bases identical to TRBD1. Germline CDR1 MNHEY, CDR2 SMNVEV (reference sequence). J lost 1 base, V lost 7 bases, and 5 bases had no gene match. This CDR3 comprises 15 residues. The CDR3, as DNA: TGTGCCAGCATCAGACAGGGGGCTGGCACAGATACGCAGTATTTT. The encoded protein is CASIRQGAGTDTQYF.

This clone was observed many times. This chain connects TRBV5-6 to TRBJ2-5; TRBD2 might be the D (7 bases). CDR1 is SGHDT, CDR2 YYEEEE, per germline. With 2 bases removed from V and 4 bases from J, the gap between germline ends came to 9 bases. CDR3 length equals 13 residues. The CDR3, as DNA: TGTGCCAGCAGCTTTCGGGGGGCAGAGACCCAGTACTTC. It encodes CASSFRGAETQYF.

This clone has a count of ten or more. V gene TRBV28 combines with J gene TRBJ2-1; no definite D call. The germline V and J ends were trimmed by 4 bases and 5 bases, with 21 bases remaining between them. Germline lookup yields CDR1 MDHEN and CDR2 SYDVKM. This CDR3 region has 17 residues. CDR3 sequence: CASSSLTAATINNEQFF. CDR3 coding DNA: TGTGCCAGCAGTTCCCTAACGGCGGCTACCATCAACAATGAGCAGTTCTTC.

In its sample, this clone was seen many times. The chain joins TRBV7-6 to TRBJ2-7; 12 bases are a match to TRBD2. The J segment lost 7 bases and the V segment lost 5 bases, leaving 6 bases of the junction unmatched. This CDR3 has 14 residues. Germline V CDR1 and CDR2: SGHVS, FNYEAQ. This CDR3 is CASSRTSGAGEQYF. The CDR3 DNA reads TGTGCCAGCAGCCGGACTAGCGGGGCAGGTGAGCAGTACTTC.

This clone came up many times. The chain has TRBV30 and TRBJ2-7, with 11 bases lining up with TRBD1. Germline CDR1 is GTSNPN and CDR2 is SVGIG (reference sequence). The CDR3 totals 14 residues. The trim removed 0 bases at V and 6 bases at J, leaving 4 bases unmatched. The CDR3 protein is CAWSVGTGGAEQYF. The CDR3 nucleotides read TGTGCCTGGAGTGTAGGGACAGGGGGGGCCGAGCAGTACTTC. Using reference TRBV30 and TRBJ2-7 for the parts outside the CDR3, the full variable domain is SQTIHQWPATLVQPVGSPLSLECTVEGTSNPNLYWYRQAAGRGLQLLFYSVGIGQISSEVPQNLSASRPQDRQFILSSKKLLLSDSGFYLCAWSVGTGGAEQYFGPGTRLTVT.

This clone appeared many times. The chain carries TRBV5-4 and TRBJ1-1, with D possibly matching TRBD1 (6 bases). The CDR3 totals 14 residues. Germline CDR1 is SGHNT and CDR2 is YYREEE (reference sequence). Trimming removed 5 bases from V and 0 bases from J, with 11 bases in between. CDR3 region: CASSGGAVNTEAFF. The CDR3 DNA follows: TGTGCCAGCAGTGGGGGGGCAGTGAACACTGAAGCTTTCTTT. Full variable domain (rest looked up from reference TRBV5-4 and TRBJ1-1): ETGVTQSPTHLIKTRGQQVTLRCSSQSGHNTVSWYQQALGQGPQFIFQYYREEENGRGNFPPRFSGLQFPNYSSELNVNALELDDSALYLCASSGGAVNTEAFFGQGTRLTVV.

This clone has a count of ten or more. This rearrangement joins TRBV27 to TRBJ2-6; D unresolved. The CDR3 runs 18 residues. Germline V lookup: CDR1 MNHEY, CDR2 SMNVEV (reference sequence). V was shortened by 1 base and J by 0 bases, with 13 bases between the two germline ends. CDR3 sequence reads: CASSLYGSPFSGANVLTF. Written as DNA, the CDR3 is TGTGCCAGCAGTTTATATGGTAGCCCCTTCTCTGGGGCCAACGTCCTGACTTTC. The full variable domain, completed using reference TRBV27 and TRBJ2-6, is EAQVTQNPRYLITVTGKKLTVTCSQNMNHEYMSWYRQDPGLGLRQIYYSMNVEVTDKGDVPEGYKVSRKEKRNFPLILESPSPNQTSLYFCASSLYGSPFSGANVLTFGAGSRLTVL.

This clone has a count of ten or more. V usage is TRBV19 and J usage is TRBJ1-2; D remains ambiguous. This CDR3 has 11 residues. V was shortened by 4 bases and J by 7 bases, with 7 bases between the two germline ends. Germline CDR1 and CDR2: LNHDA and SQIVND (reference sequence). CDR3 bases: TGTGCCAGTAGTAAAGGAGGTGGCTACACCTTC. This encodes CASSKGGGYTF.